The T cell receptor (beta chain) under discussion was sequenced for a study of blood T cell repertoires in COVID-19 (dated by TCRdb to the early 2020s). For the wider study: Collaborator samples came from the United States, Italy and Spain and covered acute and convalescent phases of COVID-19. The repertoires were made available in a free public database intended to serve as a resource for research on the immune response to SARS-CoV-2. The samples were drawn from the first 160 participants of the ongoing ImmuneRACE study and from 950 to 1,500 subjects provided by 6 global collaborators. The material from the prospective study consisted of cDNA or gDNA derived from T cells, B-cell-depleted T cells, or PBMCs. Deeply sampled blood TCRbeta repertoires from subjects exposed to, actively infected with, or recovered from COVID-19 were included in the dataset. HLA class I and class II types, where available, came from metadata supplied by the sample provider rather than from assay-based typing. Nearly every sample came with metadata listing a de-identified subject ID, COVID-19 status, age in years and sex. General conclusions and limits of the study: The quantity of clinical and demographic metadata differed by source and by participant and was supplied without curation.

Collaborating institutions collected whole blood in K2EDTA tubes following their own protocols. For TCRbeta analysis, collaborator samples were shipped as frozen whole blood, as isolated PBMCs, or as DNA extracted from either sample type. Concerning this clone: It lacks a known antigen. Per-nucleotide qualities are absent, and no much larger clonotype sits a single base away.

From the cysteine through the phenylalanine, the CDR3 covers 14 amino acids. This entry keeps only the CDR3 DNA: 42 bases, framed from base 1. Based on the germline V gene, the CDR1 and CDR2 sequences are SGHTA and FQGNSA. V drops 4 bases and J drops 11 bases, leaving 17 bases in between. The immunoSEQ Assay, a bias-controlled multiplex PCR, was used to amplify TCRbeta CDR3 regions from genomic DNA. As for how the authors treated the data: The number of nucleated cells in each sample was estimated by amplification of reference gene primers within the assay. Sequence reads were collapsed and filtered to measure the absolute abundance of every unique TCRbeta CDR3 rearrangement. For each sample, productive Simpson clonality was calculated by taking the square root of Simpson's diversity index across productive rearrangements. The clones in this table, taken by TCRdb from immuneACCESS, are in-frame only. Not every clone is retained; where verified, under half of the shortfall comes from an unresolved V gene, and the cause of the rest is unknown. The DNA gave D and trimming, while V, J and clone size come from that table. The table for this sample lists under 95,000 clones; approximately 83% of them were counted only once. The ten largest clones capture approximately 34% of the sample.

This clonotype was sampled from a woman of 80 years or more with active or convalescent COVID-19. Sequenced sample: peripheral blood. The chain is assembled from TRBV7-2 and TRBJ1-4; no D gene can be assigned with confidence. The CDR3 has the sequence CASSSEAATSKLFF. The sequence in DNA is TGTGCCAGCAGCTCGGAGGCAGCTACAAGTAAACTGTTTTTT. Where the CDR3 stops, the reference TRBV7-2 and TRBJ1-4 genes take over; the full variable domain is GAGVSQSPSNKVTEKGKDVELRCDPISGHTALYWYRQSLGQGLEFLIYFQGNSAPDKSGLPSDRFSAERTGGSVSTLTIQRTQQEDSAVYLCASSSEAATSKLFFGSGTQLSVL.